Sequencing of this TCR beta chain was carried out in a study of shared clonotypes between healthy human individuals. Study overall: In total, the donors were a couple of women and a few men aged 18 to 49. General study findings and limits: The expectation was that sequencing depth would affect clonotype sharing among donors. The study's rarefaction showed incomplete sorted-subset sequencing despite large depth. Some clonotypes were shared by all four sorted-subset donors, while others were not shared. The non-shared ones had lower generation probabilities than the shared ones.

CD8 cells classed as naive were CD45RO-negative and positively selected for CCR7, excluding terminally differentiated effector memory CD45RA+ cells. The V gene lost 1 base and the J gene lost 3 bases, with 15 bases spanning the gap. The CDR3 spans 16 residues. Germline V gives CDR1 MGHRA, CDR2 YSYEKL. Assay used: immunoSEQ multiplex PCR; TCRdb lists only in-frame clones, some missing. The sample lists 1.5 million to 2.5 million clones, about 95% seen once, with under 1.5% in the top ten. About this clone itself: Its specificity is unknown.

The V and J genes are TRBV4-1 and TRBJ1-1; D remains ambiguous. The receptor comes from a man younger than 30 in good health. The sample was naive CD8+ T cells sorted from blood. CDR3 protein: CASSQAGEGRDTEAFF. Here the CDR3 DNA reads TGCGCCAGCAGCCAAGCCGGGGAGGGCCGGGACACTGAAGCTTTCTTT.